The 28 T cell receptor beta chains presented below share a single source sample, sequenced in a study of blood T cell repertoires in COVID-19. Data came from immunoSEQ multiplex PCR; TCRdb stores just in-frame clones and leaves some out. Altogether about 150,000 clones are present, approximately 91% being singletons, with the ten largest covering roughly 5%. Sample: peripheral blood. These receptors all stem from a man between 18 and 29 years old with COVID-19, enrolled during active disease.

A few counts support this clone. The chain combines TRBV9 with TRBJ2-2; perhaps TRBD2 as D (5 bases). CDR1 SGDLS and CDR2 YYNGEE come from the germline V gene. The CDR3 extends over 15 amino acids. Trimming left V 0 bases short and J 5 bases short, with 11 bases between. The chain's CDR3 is CASSVASSGTGELFF. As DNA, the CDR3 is TGTGCCAGCAGCGTAGCTTCCTCGGGGACCGGGGAGCTGTTTTTT.

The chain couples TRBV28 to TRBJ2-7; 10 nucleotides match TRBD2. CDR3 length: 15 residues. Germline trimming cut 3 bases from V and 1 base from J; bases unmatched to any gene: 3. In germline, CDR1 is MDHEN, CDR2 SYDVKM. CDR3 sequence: CASSFSGRSSYEQYF. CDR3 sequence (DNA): TGTGCCAGCAGTTTTAGCGGGAGGTCGTCCTACGAGCAGTACTTC.

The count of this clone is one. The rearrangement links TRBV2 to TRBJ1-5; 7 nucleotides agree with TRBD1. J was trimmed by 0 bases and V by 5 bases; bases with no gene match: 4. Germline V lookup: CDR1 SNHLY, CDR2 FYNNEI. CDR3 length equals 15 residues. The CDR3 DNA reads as TGTGCCAGCAGTTGGGACAGTAATAGCAATCAGCCCCAGCATTTT. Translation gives CASSWDSNSNQPQHF.

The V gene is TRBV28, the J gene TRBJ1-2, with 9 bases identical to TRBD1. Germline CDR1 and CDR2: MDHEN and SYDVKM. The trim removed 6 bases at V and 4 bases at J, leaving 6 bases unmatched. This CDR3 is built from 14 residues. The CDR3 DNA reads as TGTGCCAGCAGCCGTGGACAGGGGAGCTATGGCTACACCTTC. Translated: CASSRGQGSYGYTF.

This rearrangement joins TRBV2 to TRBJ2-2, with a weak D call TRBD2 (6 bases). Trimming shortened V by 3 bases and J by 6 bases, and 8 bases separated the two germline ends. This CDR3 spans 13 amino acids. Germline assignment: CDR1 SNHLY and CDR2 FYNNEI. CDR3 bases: TGTGCCAGCAGTGAGGGAGGCCCCGGGGAGCTGTTTTTT. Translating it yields CASSEGGPGELFF.

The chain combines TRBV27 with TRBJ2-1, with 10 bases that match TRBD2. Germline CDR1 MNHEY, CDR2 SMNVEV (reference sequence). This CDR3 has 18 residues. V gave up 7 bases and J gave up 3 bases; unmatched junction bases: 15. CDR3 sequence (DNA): TGTGCCAGCACCCCCGGGACTAGCGCGCCCTTGAGCTACAATGAGCAGTTCTTC. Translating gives CASTPGTSAPLSYNEQFF.

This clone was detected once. CDR3 sequence reads: CASSLRTDLYGYTF. The CDR3 DNA follows: TGTGCCAGCAGTTTAAGGACAGACCTCTATGGCTACACCTTC. The chain employs TRBV6-5 and TRBJ1-2; D possibly corresponds to TRBD1 (6 bases). This CDR3 comprises 14 residues. Germline CDR1 reads MNHEY; CDR2 reads SVGAGI. The V and J ends lost 4 bases and 4 bases respectively, with 13 bases between them.

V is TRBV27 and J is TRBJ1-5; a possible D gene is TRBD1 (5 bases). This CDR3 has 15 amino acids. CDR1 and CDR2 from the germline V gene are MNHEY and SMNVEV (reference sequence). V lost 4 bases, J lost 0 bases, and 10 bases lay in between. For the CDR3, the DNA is TGTGCCAGCAGTTCGCGGGGGGATAGCAATCAGCCCCAGCATTTT. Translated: CASSSRGDSNQPQHF.

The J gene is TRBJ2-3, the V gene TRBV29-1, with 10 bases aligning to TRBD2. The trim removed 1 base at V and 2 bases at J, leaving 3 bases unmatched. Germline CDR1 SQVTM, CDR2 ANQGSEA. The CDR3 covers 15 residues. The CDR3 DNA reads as TGCAGCGTTGAAGGGACTAGCGGACTCACAGATACGCAGTATTTT. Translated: CSVEGTSGLTDTQYF.

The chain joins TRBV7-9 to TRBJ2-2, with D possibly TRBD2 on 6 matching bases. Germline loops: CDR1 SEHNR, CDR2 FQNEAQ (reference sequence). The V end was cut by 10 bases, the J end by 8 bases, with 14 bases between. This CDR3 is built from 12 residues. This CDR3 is CAIPTSTGELFF. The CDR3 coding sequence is TGTGCCATCCCGACTAGTACGGGGGAGCTGTTTTTT.

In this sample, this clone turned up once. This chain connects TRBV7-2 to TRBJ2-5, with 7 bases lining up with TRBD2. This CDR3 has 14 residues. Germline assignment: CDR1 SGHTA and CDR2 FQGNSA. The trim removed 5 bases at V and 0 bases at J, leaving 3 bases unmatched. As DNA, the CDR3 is TGTGCCAGCAGCCGGAGCGGGAACCAAGAGACCCAGTACTTC. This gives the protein CASSRSGNQETQYF.

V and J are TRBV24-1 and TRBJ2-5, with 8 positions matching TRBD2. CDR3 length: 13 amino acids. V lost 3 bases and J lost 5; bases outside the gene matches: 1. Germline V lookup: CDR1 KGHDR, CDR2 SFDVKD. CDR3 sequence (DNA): TGTGCCACCAGTGATCCGGGGGGGGAGACCCAGTACTTC. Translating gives CATSDPGGETQYF.

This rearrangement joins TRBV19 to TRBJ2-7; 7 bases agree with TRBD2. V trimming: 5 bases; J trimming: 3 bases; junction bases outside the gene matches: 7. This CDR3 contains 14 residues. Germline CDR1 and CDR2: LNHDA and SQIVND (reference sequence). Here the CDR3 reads CASSLTSSNYEQYF. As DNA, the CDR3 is TGTGCCAGTAGTCTGACTAGCTCTAACTACGAGCAGTACTTC.

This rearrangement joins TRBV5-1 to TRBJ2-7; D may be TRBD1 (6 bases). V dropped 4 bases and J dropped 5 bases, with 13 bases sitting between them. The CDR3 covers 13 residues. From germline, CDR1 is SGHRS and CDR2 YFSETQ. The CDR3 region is CASSMTGLDEQYF. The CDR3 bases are TGCGCCAGCAGCATGACAGGTCTCGACGAGCAGTACTTC.

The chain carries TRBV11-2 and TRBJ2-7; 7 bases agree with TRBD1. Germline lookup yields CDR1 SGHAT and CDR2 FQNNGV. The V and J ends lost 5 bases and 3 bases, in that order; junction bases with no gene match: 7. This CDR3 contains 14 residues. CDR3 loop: CASSETGDVYEQYF. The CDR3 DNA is TGTGCCAGCAGCGAAACAGGGGACGTCTACGAGCAGTACTTC.

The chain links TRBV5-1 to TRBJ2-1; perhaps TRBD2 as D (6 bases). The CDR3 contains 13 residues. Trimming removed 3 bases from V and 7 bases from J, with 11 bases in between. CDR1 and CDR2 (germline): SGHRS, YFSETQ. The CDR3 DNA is TGCGCCAGCAGCTCGGCTGGGAGGAATGAGCAGTTCTTC. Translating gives CASSSAGRNEQFF.

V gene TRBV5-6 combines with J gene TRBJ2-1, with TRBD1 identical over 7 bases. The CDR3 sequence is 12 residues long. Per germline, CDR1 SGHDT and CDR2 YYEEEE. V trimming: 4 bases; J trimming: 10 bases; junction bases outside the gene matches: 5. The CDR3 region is CASSRQGLEQFF. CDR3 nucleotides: TGTGCCAGCAGCCGACAGGGCCTCGAGCAGTTCTTC. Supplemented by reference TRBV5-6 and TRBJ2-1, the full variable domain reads DAGVTQSPTHLIKTRGQQVTLRCSPKSGHDTVSWYQQALGQGPQFIFQYYEEEERQRGNFPDRFSGHQFPNYSSELNVNALLLGDSALYLCASSRQGLEQFFGPGTRLTVL.

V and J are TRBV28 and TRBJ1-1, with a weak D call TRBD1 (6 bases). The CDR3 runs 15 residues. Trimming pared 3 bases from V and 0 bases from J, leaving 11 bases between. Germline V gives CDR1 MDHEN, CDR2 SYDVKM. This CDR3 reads CASSLPGTMNTEAFF. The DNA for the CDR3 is TGTGCCAGCAGTTTGCCCGGGACAATGAACACTGAAGCTTTCTTT.

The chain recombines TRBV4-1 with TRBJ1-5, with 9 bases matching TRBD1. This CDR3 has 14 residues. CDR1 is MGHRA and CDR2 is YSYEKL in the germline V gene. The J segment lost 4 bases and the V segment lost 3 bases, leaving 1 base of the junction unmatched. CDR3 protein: CASSQGTGNQPQHF. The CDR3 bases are TGCGCCAGCAGCCAGGGGACAGGGAATCAGCCCCAGCATTTT.

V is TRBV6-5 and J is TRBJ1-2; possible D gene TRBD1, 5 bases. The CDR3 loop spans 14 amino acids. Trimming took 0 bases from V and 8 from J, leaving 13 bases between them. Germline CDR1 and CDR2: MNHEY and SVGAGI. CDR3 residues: CASSYSILGQGYTF. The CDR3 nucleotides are TGTGCCAGCAGTTACTCGATACTGGGGCAAGGCTACACCTTC.

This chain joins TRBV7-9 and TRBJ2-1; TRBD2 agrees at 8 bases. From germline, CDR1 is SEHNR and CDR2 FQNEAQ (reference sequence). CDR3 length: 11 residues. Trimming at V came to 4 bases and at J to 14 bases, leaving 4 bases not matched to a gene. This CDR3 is CASSSLGREFF. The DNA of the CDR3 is TGTGCCAGCAGCTCCCTCGGGAGGGAGTTCTTC.

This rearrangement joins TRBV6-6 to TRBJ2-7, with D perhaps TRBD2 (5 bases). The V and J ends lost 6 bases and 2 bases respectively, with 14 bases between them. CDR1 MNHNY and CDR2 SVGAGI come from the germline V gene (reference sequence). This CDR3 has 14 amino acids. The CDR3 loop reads CASSLTRIAYEQYF. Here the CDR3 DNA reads TGTGCCAGCAGCCTCACTAGGATTGCCTACGAGCAGTACTTC.

The DNA of the CDR3 is TGTGCCAGCAGCTTAGCCAGGGGGGGCAATCAGCCCCAGCATTTT. Translating it yields CASSLARGGNQPQHF. The chain joins TRBV7-2 to TRBJ1-5, with 7 nucleotides matching TRBD1. There are 15 residues in the CDR3. V lost 0 bases and J lost 2; bases outside the gene matches: 1. Germline CDR1 is SGHTA and CDR2 is FQGNSA.

DNA of the CDR3: TGTGCCAGCAGTTTCGGACAGAGCCCTTATGGCTACACCTTC. Its translation: CASSFGQSPYGYTF. The V and J genes are TRBV27 and TRBJ1-2; D is possibly TRBD1 (6 bases). The ends were cut back, 3 bases at V and 5 bases at J, with 13 bases in the middle. Germline values: CDR1 MNHEY, CDR2 SMNVEV (reference sequence). CDR3 length: 14 amino acids.

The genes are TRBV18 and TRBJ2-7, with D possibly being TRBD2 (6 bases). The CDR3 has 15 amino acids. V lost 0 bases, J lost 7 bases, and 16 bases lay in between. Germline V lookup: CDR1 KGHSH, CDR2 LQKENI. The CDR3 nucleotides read TGTGCCAGCTCACCACCGGCTAGCGTACCCTGGGAGCAGTACTTC. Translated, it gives CASSPPASVPWEQYF.

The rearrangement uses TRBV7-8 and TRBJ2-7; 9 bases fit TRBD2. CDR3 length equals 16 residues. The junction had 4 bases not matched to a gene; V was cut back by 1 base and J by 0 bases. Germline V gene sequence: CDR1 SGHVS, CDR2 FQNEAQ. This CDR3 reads CASSLVGGRVSYEQYF. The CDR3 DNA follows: TGTGCCAGCAGCTTAGTAGGCGGGAGGGTCTCCTACGAGCAGTACTTC.

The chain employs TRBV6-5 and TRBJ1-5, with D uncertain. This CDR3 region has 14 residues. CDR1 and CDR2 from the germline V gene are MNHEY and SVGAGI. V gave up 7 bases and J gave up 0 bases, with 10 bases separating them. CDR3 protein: CASTEQISNQPQHF. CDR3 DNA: TGTGCCAGCACAGAACAGATTAGCAATCAGCCCCAGCATTTT.

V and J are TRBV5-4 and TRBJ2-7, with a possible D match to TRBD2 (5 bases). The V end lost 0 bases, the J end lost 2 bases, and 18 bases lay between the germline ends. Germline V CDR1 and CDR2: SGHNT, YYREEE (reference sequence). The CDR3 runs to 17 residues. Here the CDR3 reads CASSLGPGRNTPYEQYF. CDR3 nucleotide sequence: TGTGCCAGCAGCTTGGGCCCGGGGAGAAACACCCCCTACGAGCAGTACTTC.